This T cell receptor (beta chain) was sequenced during a study of identical twins. This clonotype came up a few times. The CDR3 sequence is 13 residues long. Trimming shortened V by 6 bases and J by 1 base, and 7 bases separated the two germline ends. The germline CDR1 and CDR2 sequences are MNHNS and SASEGT. TCRdb processed the 5' RACE reads anew with MiXCR; each CDR3 protein has one entry. The repertoire holds 700,000 or so distinct CDR3 sequences, with around 20% as singletons. In addition, the sample was reused for a study of T cells expressing NK-cell markers. That study adds: Several of the donors also had these clonotypes leading their CD3+CD56-NKG2C+ fraction.

Sequencing input: PBMCs. This chain connects TRBV6-1 to TRBJ2-4; no firm D call. The sequence was obtained from a woman aged 18-29 years in good health. The CDR3 is CASRLSAKNIQYF. CDR3 bases: TGTGCCAGCAGATTGTCTGCCAAAAACATTCAGTACTTC.